This T cell receptor beta chain is drawn from a study of blood T cell repertoires in COVID-19. About the research overall: Specimens from acute and convalescent COVID-19 originated in the United States, Italy and Spain.

Seattle patients were enrolled while actively infected and followed longitudinally. Authors' processing steps: Reference gene primers were amplified, and this amplification served to estimate nucleated cell counts. TCRdb's table, derived via immunoSEQ multiplex PCR, lists solely in-frame clones and lacks some. V and J calls and clone size are as listed in that table; D and trimming were resolved from the DNA. The sample shows 96,000 or so clones, more than 80% of them seen only once. V was pared by 6 bases and J by 9 bases, with 11 bases of the junction left unmatched. CDR3 size: 14 residues. The germline V gene encodes CDR1 LNHDA and CDR2 SQIVND (reference sequence).

This chain links TRBV19 with TRBJ2-1, with 7 bases aligning to TRBD2. The sequence came from a man older than 75 with COVID-19, enrolled during active disease. What was sequenced was peripheral blood. CDR3 DNA: TGTGCCAGTAGGGGCCGAGGGGAGGGTGGTGAGCAGTTCTTC. Protein product: CASRGRGEGGEQFF.